The subject of this entry is one T cell receptor beta chain. Its antigen is still unknown. This record belongs to a study of cytomegalovirus exposure and HLA in healthy donors. Study conclusions and caveats: Cytomegalovirus status was reportedly diagnosed by the classifier with high sensitivity and specificity.

The ends lost 5 bases at V and 1 base at J; junction bases unmatched: 7. Germline V gene lookup returns CDR1 MDHEN and CDR2 SYDVKM. This CDR3 comprises 16 residues. TCRdb's table, derived via immunoSEQ multiplex PCR, lists solely in-frame clones and lacks some. The data contain approximately 270,000 clones, around 87% of them singletons. Specimen: PBMCs. The rearrangement joins TRBV28 to TRBJ1-5, with 8 bases fitting TRBD1. The receptor was isolated from a woman under 30 in good health and CMV-seronegative. The CDR3 loop is CASSPRGRGSNQPQHF. The DNA for the CDR3 is TGTGCCAGCAGTCCCAGGGGGCGTGGGAGCAATCAGCCCCAGCATTTT.